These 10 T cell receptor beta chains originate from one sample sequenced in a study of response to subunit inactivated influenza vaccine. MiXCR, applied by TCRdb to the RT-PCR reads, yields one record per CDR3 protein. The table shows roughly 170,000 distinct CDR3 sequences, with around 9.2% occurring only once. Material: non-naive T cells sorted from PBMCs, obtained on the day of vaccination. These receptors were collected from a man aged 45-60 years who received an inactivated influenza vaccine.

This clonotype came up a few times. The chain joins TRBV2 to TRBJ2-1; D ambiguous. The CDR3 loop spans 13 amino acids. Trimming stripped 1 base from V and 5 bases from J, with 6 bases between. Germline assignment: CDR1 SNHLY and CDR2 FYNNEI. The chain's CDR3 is CASSEVLDNEQFF. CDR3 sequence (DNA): TGTGCCAGCAGTGAAGTCTTAGACAATGAGCAGTTCTTC.

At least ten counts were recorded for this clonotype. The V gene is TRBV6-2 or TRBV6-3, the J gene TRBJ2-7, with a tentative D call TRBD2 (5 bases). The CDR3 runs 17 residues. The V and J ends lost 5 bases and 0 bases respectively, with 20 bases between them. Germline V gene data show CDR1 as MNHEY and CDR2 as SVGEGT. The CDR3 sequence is CASSRLPSSAHSYEQYF. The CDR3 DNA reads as TGTGCCAGCAGTCGCCTACCCAGTAGCGCCCACTCCTACGAGCAGTACTTC.

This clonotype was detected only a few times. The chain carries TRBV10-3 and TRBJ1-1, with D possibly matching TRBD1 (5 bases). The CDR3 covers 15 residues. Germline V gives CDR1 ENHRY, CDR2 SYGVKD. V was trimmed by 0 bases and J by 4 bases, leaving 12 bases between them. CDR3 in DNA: TGTGCCATCAGTGAGTCGGAGGGGTTGGGCACTGAAGCTTTCTTT. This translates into CAISESEGLGTEAFF.

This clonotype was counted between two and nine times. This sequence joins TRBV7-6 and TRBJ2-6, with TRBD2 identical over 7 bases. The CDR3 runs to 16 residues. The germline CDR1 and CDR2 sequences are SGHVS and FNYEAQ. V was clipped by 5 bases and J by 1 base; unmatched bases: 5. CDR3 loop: CASSKSGASGANVLTF. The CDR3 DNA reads TGTGCCAGCAGCAAAAGCGGGGCTTCTGGGGCCAACGTCCTGACTTTC.

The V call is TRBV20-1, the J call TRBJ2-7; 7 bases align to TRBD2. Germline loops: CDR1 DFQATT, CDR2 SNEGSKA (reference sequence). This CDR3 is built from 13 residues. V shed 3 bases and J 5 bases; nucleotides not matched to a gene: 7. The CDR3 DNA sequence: TGCAGTGCTAGTAACCTCCGGGAGGACGAGCAGTACTTC. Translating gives CSASNLREDEQYF.

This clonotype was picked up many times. In DNA, the CDR3 is TGTGCCATCAGTGAGTCGAGCGGAGCCTACAATGAGCAGTTCTTC. It is translated as CAISESSGAYNEQFF. V gene TRBV10-3 combines with J gene TRBJ2-1; perhaps TRBD2 as D (5 bases). Trimming left V 0 bases short and J 2 bases short, with 8 bases between. Germline-derived CDR1 and CDR2 are ENHRY and SYGVKD. This CDR3 region has 15 residues.

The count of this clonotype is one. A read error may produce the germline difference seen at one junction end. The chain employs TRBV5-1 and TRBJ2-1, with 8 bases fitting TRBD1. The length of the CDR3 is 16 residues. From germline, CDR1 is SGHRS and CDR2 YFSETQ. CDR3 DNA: TGCGCCAGCAGCCCGCAAGGGACAGGCCTCTACAATGACCAGTTCTTC. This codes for CASSPQGTGLYNDQFF. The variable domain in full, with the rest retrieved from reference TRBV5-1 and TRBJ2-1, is KAGVTQTPRYLIKTRGQQVTLSCSPISGHRSVSWYQQTPGQGLQFLFEYFSETQRNKGNFPGRFSGRQFSNSRSEMNVSTLELGDSALYLCASSPQGTGLYNDQFFGPGTRLTVL.

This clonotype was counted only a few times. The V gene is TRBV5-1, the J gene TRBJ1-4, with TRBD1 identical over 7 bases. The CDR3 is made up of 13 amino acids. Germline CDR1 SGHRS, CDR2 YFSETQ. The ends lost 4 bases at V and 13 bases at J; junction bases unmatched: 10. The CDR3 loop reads CASSGMDRRRLFF. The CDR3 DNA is TGCGCCAGCAGCGGGATGGACAGGCGTAGACTGTTTTTT.

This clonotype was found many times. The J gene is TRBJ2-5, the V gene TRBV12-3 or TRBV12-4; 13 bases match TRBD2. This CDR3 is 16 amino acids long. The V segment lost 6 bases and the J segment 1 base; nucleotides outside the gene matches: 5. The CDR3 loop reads CASSRTSGRGQETQYF. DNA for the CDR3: TGTGCCAGCAGCCGGACTAGCGGGAGAGGCCAAGAGACCCAGTACTTC.

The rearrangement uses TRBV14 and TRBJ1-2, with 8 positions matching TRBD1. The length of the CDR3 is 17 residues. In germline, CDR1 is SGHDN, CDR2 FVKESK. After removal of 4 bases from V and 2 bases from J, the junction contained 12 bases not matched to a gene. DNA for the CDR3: TGTGCCAGCAGCCCCTGGGACAGGCCAAGAACGAACTATGGCTACACCTTC. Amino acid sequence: CASSPWDRPRTNYGYTF.